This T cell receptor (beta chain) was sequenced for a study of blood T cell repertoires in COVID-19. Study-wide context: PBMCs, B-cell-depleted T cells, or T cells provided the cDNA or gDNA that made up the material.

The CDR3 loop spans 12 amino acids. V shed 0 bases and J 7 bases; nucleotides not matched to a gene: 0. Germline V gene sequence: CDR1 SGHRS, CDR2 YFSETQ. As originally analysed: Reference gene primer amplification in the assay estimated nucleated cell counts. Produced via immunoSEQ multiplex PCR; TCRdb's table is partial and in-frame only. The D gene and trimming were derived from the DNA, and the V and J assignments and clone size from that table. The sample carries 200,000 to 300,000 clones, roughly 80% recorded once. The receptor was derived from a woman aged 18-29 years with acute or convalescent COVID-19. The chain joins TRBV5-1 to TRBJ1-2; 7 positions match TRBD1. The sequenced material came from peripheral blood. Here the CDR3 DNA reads TGCGCCAGCAGCTTGGGGGACAGTGGCTACACCTTC. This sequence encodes CASSLGDSGYTF.